The clone carrying this T cell receptor beta chain showed up just a few times. Antigen unknown. The iRepertoire nested amplicon-rescue multiplex PCR amplified TCR alpha and beta CDR3s from RNA. One-step reverse transcription and amplification started from approximately 100-400 ng of tissue mRNA or PBMC total RNA. TCRdb ran MiXCR on the multiplex PCR reads and lists one entry per CDR3 protein. Here the sample spans approximately 190,000 distinct CDR3 sequences, around 32% being singletons. V lost 3 bases and J lost 0, with 6 bases in between. Germline assignment: CDR1 LNHDA and CDR2 SQIVND (reference sequence). The CDR3 has 15 residues. The data derive from a study of glioma-infiltrating T cells. Overall study findings and caveats: Very few CDR3 sequences were shared between tissue and blood. Tissue-blood divergence was below expectation in non-neoplastic patients, above in gliomas.

This sequence was found in a human donor with low-grade glioma or glioblastoma, undergoing nonglioma brain surgery, or in good health (not recorded which). This sequence joins TRBV19 and TRBJ2-6, with D unclear. Sequenced sample: glioma tissue, nonneoplastic brain tissue, or PBMCs (not recorded which). This chain's CDR3 is CASSIQSSGANVLTF. The CDR3 DNA reads TGTGCCAGTAGTATTCAAAGCTCTGGGGCCAACGTCCTGACTTTC.